This passage covers 28 T cell receptor beta chains from one sample sequenced in a study of blood T cells in healthy people across ages. For the second PCR, which ran for about 6 to 11 cycles, a sample-barcoded 5' primer and a J-beta primer mix were used. TCRdb re-derived calls from the 5' RACE reads in MiXCR, one entry per CDR3 protein. The sample has about 680,000 distinct CDR3 sequences; 49% are singletons. The sample comprised blood. The receptors originated from a woman aged 55-69 years in good health.

This clonotype has just a few counts. The V gene is TRBV20-1, the J gene TRBJ2-1; D uncertain. V shed 1 base and J shed 6 bases, with 16 bases lying between them. The CDR3 contains 15 residues. The germline V gene encodes CDR1 DFQATT and CDR2 SNEGSKA (reference sequence). The CDR3, as DNA: TGCAGTGCTAGAGTCGTGCCACCGCTTGGCAATGAGCAGTTCTTC. It encodes CSARVVPPLGNEQFF.

This chain uses TRBV7-9 with TRBJ1-2, with D possibly matching TRBD1 (5 bases). V dropped 4 bases and J dropped 0 bases, with 12 bases sitting between them. Germline V lookup: CDR1 SEHNR, CDR2 FQNEAQ (reference sequence). The CDR3 has 15 amino acids. The CDR3 is CASSSRQTSNYGYTF. The CDR3 DNA reads as TGTGCCAGCAGCTCGAGACAGACCTCTAACTATGGCTACACCTTC.

V is TRBV7-2 and J is TRBJ2-1, with 7 bases that match TRBD1. The CDR3 extends over 15 amino acids. Trimming at V came to 1 base and at J to 4 bases, leaving 4 bases not matched to a gene. Germline V gene sequence: CDR1 SGHTA, CDR2 FQGNSA. The CDR3 sequence is CASSLGDRHYNEQFF. The CDR3 region has the DNA TGTGCCAGCAGCTTAGGGGACAGACATTACAATGAGCAGTTCTTC.

This rearrangement joins TRBV14 to TRBJ2-5; D remains unclear. Germline V CDR1 and CDR2: SGHDN, FVKESK. There are 14 residues in the CDR3. The V end was cut by 1 base, the J end by 7 bases, with 13 bases between. CDR3 sequence (DNA): TGTGCCAGCAGCCAAGTCCTGGCGTCGGGGACCCAGTACTTC. Encoded protein: CASSQVLASGTQYF.

The chain carries TRBV30 and TRBJ2-7, with D unclear. Germline V gene data show CDR1 as GTSNPN and CDR2 as SVGIG (reference sequence). V lost 2 bases and J lost 7, with 15 bases in between. The CDR3 consists of 13 residues. CDR3 bases: TGTGCCTGGAGTTATTCCGGATACAATGAGCAGTACTTC. Translating gives CAWSYSGYNEQYF.

V and J are TRBV28 and TRBJ1-2, with no clear D. V was clipped by 3 bases and J by 0 bases, with 11 bases between them. The CDR3 consists of 15 residues. CDR1 MDHEN and CDR2 SYDVKM come from the germline V gene. The CDR3 sequence: CASSFDPRTNYGYTF. Here the CDR3 DNA reads TGTGCCAGCAGTTTTGACCCCAGGACTAACTATGGCTACACCTTC.

This rearrangement joins TRBV20-1 to TRBJ1-3; D may be TRBD1 (6 bases). This CDR3 has 15 residues. Per germline, CDR1 DFQATT and CDR2 SNEGSKA (reference sequence). V lost 5 bases to trimming and J lost 0 bases, with 14 bases between them. The CDR3 DNA follows: TGCAGTGCTGTTCGGACAGCGAGCTCTGGAAACACCATATATTTT. This sequence encodes CSAVRTASSGNTIYF.

This clonotype was observed a single time. J is TRBJ2-6 and V is TRBV29-1; unclear D gene. The CDR3 is 16 amino acids. Deletions cut 0 bases from V and 0 bases from J, with 9 bases between. Germline assignment: CDR1 SQVTM and CDR2 ANQGSEA. CDR3 coding DNA: TGCAGCGTTGAAGATCCCCACCACTCTGGGGCCAACGTCCTGACTTTC. It codes for CSVEDPHHSGANVLTF. Combining the CDR3 with reference TRBV29-1 and TRBJ2-6 gives the whole variable domain SAVISQKPSRDICQRGTSLTIQCQVDSQVTMMFWYRQQPGQSLTLIATANQGSEATYESGFVIDKFPISRPNLTFSTLTVSNMSPEDSSIYLCSVEDPHHSGANVLTFGAGSRLTVL.

The chain is built from TRBV6-2 or TRBV6-3 and TRBJ1-1; D might be TRBD1 (5 bases). The V end was cut by 5 bases, the J end by 7 bases, with 17 bases between. Germline-derived CDR1 and CDR2 are MNHEY and SVGEGT. The CDR3 consists of 14 residues. The chain's CDR3 is CASSDLRGIVEAFF. The CDR3 region has the DNA TGTGCCAGCAGTGACCTAAGGGGCATAGTTGAAGCTTTCTTT.

A few counts support this clonotype. The chain carries TRBV20-1 and TRBJ2-4, with TRBD2 matching 13 bases. Trimming took 3 bases from V and 3 from J; bases not matched to a gene: 11. Germline lookup yields CDR1 DFQATT and CDR2 SNEGSKA (reference sequence). This CDR3 is 18 amino acids long. This chain's CDR3 is CSASQLAGGPGDKNIQYF. CDR3 in DNA: TGCAGTGCTAGCCAACTAGCGGGAGGGCCGGGGGACAAAAACATTCAGTACTTC.

This clonotype was picked up one time. A clone one base away is much larger, so this may be a read error. The chain has TRBV12-3 or TRBV12-4 and TRBJ2-3; 7 bases fit TRBD1. Losses at the gene ends were 10 bases for V and 8 bases for J; bases not matched to a gene: 6. This CDR3 spans 11 amino acids. The CDR3 bases are TGTGCCACAGGGGGATGGGGTACGCAGTATTTT. Translated: CATGGWGTQYF.

The chain is built from TRBV2 and TRBJ2-7; tentative D call: TRBD2 (7 bases). Trimming stripped 3 bases from V and 3 bases from J, with 12 bases between. CDR3 length: 14 amino acids. The germline V gene encodes CDR1 SNHLY and CDR2 FYNNEI. CDR3 loop: CASSDAGAIYEQYF. CDR3 in DNA: TGTGCCAGCAGTGATGCGGGGGCGATCTACGAGCAGTACTTC.

This clonotype was detected many times. V usage is TRBV29-1 and J usage is TRBJ2-1, with 13 positions matching TRBD2. After removal of 7 bases from V and 6 bases from J, the junction contained 12 bases not matched to a gene. Germline CDR1 is SQVTM and CDR2 is ANQGSEA. This CDR3 has 16 amino acids. The DNA of the CDR3 is TGCAGCGCTGTCGACACCGGGACTAGCGGGATCAATGAGCAGTTCTTC. Protein sequence: CSAVDTGTSGINEQFF.

As for this clonotype: A read error may account for a junction end that differs from germline. The rearrangement joins TRBV20-1 to TRBJ2-5; D remains unclear. The germline CDR1 and CDR2 sequences are DFQATT and SNEGSKA (reference sequence). The CDR3 has 10 amino acids. CDR3 loop: CSAKVETRYF. The DNA of the CDR3 is TGCAGTGCCAAGGTAGAGACCCGGTACTTC.

The V call is TRBV6-1, the J call TRBJ2-1; 11 nucleotides align to TRBD2. The germline V gene encodes CDR1 MNHNS and CDR2 SASEGT. The CDR3 length is 17 residues. Losses at the gene ends were 5 bases for V and 7 bases for J; bases not matched to a gene: 13. This CDR3 is CASSPSPGLAEGNEQFF. As DNA, the CDR3 is TGTGCCAGCAGTCCATCTCCGGGACTAGCGGAGGGGAATGAGCAGTTCTTC.

J is TRBJ2-1 and V is TRBV7-2; the match to TRBD1 covers 7 bases. The ends lost 5 bases at V and 4 bases at J; junction bases unmatched: 8. The CDR3 loop spans 15 amino acids. CDR1 is SGHTA, CDR2 FQGNSA, per germline. CDR3 region: CASSPRQGLYNEQFF. For the CDR3, the DNA is TGTGCCAGCAGCCCCAGACAGGGCTTATACAATGAGCAGTTCTTC.

Comment on this clonotype: One junction end disagrees with the germline gene, perhaps due to a read error. V usage is TRBV2 and J usage is TRBJ1-2, with D unclear. CDR3 size: 12 residues. CDR1 is SNHLY and CDR2 is FYNNEI in the germline V gene. The CDR3 reads CASSEAGYGCTF. DNA for the CDR3: TGTGCCAGCAGTGAAGCGGGGTATGGCTGCACCTTC.

V and J are TRBV20-1 and TRBJ2-1; 9 bases map to TRBD2. V shed 1 base and J 6 bases; nucleotides not matched to a gene: 7. This CDR3 comprises 15 residues. The germline gives CDR1 DFQATT, CDR2 SNEGSKA (reference sequence). The CDR3, as DNA: TGCAGTGCTAGAGCCGTGGGTAGCGGGAGCAATGAGCAGTTCTTC. This translates into CSARAVGSGSNEQFF.

This clonotype was seen a handful of times. The chain has TRBV15 and TRBJ2-7, with 8 bases aligning to TRBD1. The CDR3 has 16 amino acids. From germline, CDR1 is LNHNV and CDR2 YYDKDF (reference sequence). V trimming: 1 base; J trimming: 3 bases; junction bases outside the gene matches: 8. The DNA of the CDR3 is TGTGCCACCAGCAGAGGCCCGGGACAGGTCCTCTACGAGCAGTACTTC. This gives the protein CATSRGPGQVLYEQYF.

This clonotype was seen more than once but under ten times. V usage is TRBV6-6 and J usage is TRBJ2-7; D remains unclear. The germline V gene encodes CDR1 MNHNY and CDR2 SVGAGI (reference sequence). Trimming took 2 bases from V and 1 from J, leaving 6 bases between them. The CDR3 contains 13 residues. The CDR3 sequence: CASSYGPSYEQYF. DNA of the CDR3: TGTGCCAGCAGTTACGGCCCATCCTACGAGCAGTACTTC.

In its sample, this clonotype was seen a few times. V is TRBV28 and J is TRBJ1-2, with 7 bases aligning to TRBD1. CDR3 size: 13 residues. V shed 7 bases, J shed 4 bases, and the junction held 6 bases outside the gene matches. The germline V gene has CDR1 MDHEN and CDR2 SYDVKM. The CDR3 region is CASKDGTAYGYTF. The CDR3 DNA sequence: TGTGCCAGCAAAGATGGGACAGCCTATGGCTACACCTTC.

V is TRBV5-1 and J is TRBJ2-7, with a possible D match to TRBD1 (6 bases). Germline CDR1 SGHRS, CDR2 YFSETQ. The V end was cut by 0 bases, the J end by 1 base, with 11 bases between. The CDR3 runs to 15 residues. This chain's CDR3 is CASSLGAQGSYEQYF. In nucleotides, the CDR3 is TGCGCCAGCAGCTTGGGAGCACAGGGATCCTACGAGCAGTACTTC.

The chain joins TRBV11-2 to TRBJ2-4; D assignment may be TRBD1 or TRBD2 (6 bases each). Gene TRBJ2-7 matches the end of the DNA better, so the J call may be wrong. This CDR3 is built from 16 residues. The V gene's germline CDR1 is SGHAT and CDR2 FQNNGV. CDR3 amino acids: CASSPRGPGRAYEQYF. The CDR3 DNA is TGTGCCAGCAGCCCCCGGGGGCCGGGGCGAGCCTACGAGCAGTACTTC.

In this sample, this clonotype turned up a few times. V usage is TRBV20-1 and J usage is TRBJ2-3, with 14 bases matching TRBD2. Germline V gene sequence: CDR1 DFQATT, CDR2 SNEGSKA (reference sequence). With V trimmed by 3 bases and J by 2 bases, 4 bases remained unmatched. This CDR3 has 16 amino acids. CDR3 sequence: CSASGTSGSATDTQYF. The CDR3 bases are TGCAGTGCTAGTGGGACTAGCGGGAGTGCCACAGATACGCAGTATTTT.

The chain recombines TRBV5-1 with TRBJ2-1; no definite D call. From germline, CDR1 is SGHRS and CDR2 YFSETQ. The CDR3 is made up of 13 amino acids. Deletions cut 4 bases from V and 3 bases from J, with 8 bases between. This CDR3 reads CASSQLYYNEQFF. CDR3 in DNA: TGCGCCAGCAGCCAGCTCTACTACAATGAGCAGTTCTTC. Supplemented by reference TRBV5-1 and TRBJ2-1, the full variable domain reads KAGVTQTPRYLIKTRGQQVTLSCSPISGHRSVSWYQQTPGQGLQFLFEYFSETQRNKGNFPGRFSGRQFSNSRSEMNVSTLELGDSALYLCASSQLYYNEQFFGPGTRLTVL.

V usage is TRBV12-3 or TRBV12-4 and J usage is TRBJ2-7; either TRBD1 or TRBD2 may fit D (5 bases each). The V gene lost 0 bases and the J gene lost 3 bases, with 15 bases spanning the gap. The CDR3 extends over 16 amino acids. This CDR3 is CASSLAGTRKGYEQYF. In nucleotides, the CDR3 is TGTGCCAGCAGTTTAGCTGGGACCCGAAAAGGCTACGAGCAGTACTTC.

J is TRBJ1-2 and V is TRBV6-6, with D hard to call. CDR1 and CDR2 (germline): MNHNY, SVGAGI (reference sequence). The CDR3 sequence is 13 residues long. V lost 5 bases and J 2 bases, leaving 9 bases between the germline ends. CDR3 in amino acids: CASSRPQNYGYTF. The CDR3, as DNA: TGTGCCAGCAGTCGTCCTCAAAACTATGGCTACACCTTC.

The rearrangement links TRBV7-2 to TRBJ2-5, with D perhaps TRBD2 (6 bases). The CDR3 loop spans 16 amino acids. From germline, CDR1 is SGHTA and CDR2 FQGNSA. The V gene lost 5 bases and the J gene lost 6 bases, with 22 bases spanning the gap. The CDR3 DNA sequence: TGTGCCAGCAGCCTTGATAGGACTATGATGCGAAAGACCCAGTACTTC. It translates to CASSLDRTMMRKTQYF.